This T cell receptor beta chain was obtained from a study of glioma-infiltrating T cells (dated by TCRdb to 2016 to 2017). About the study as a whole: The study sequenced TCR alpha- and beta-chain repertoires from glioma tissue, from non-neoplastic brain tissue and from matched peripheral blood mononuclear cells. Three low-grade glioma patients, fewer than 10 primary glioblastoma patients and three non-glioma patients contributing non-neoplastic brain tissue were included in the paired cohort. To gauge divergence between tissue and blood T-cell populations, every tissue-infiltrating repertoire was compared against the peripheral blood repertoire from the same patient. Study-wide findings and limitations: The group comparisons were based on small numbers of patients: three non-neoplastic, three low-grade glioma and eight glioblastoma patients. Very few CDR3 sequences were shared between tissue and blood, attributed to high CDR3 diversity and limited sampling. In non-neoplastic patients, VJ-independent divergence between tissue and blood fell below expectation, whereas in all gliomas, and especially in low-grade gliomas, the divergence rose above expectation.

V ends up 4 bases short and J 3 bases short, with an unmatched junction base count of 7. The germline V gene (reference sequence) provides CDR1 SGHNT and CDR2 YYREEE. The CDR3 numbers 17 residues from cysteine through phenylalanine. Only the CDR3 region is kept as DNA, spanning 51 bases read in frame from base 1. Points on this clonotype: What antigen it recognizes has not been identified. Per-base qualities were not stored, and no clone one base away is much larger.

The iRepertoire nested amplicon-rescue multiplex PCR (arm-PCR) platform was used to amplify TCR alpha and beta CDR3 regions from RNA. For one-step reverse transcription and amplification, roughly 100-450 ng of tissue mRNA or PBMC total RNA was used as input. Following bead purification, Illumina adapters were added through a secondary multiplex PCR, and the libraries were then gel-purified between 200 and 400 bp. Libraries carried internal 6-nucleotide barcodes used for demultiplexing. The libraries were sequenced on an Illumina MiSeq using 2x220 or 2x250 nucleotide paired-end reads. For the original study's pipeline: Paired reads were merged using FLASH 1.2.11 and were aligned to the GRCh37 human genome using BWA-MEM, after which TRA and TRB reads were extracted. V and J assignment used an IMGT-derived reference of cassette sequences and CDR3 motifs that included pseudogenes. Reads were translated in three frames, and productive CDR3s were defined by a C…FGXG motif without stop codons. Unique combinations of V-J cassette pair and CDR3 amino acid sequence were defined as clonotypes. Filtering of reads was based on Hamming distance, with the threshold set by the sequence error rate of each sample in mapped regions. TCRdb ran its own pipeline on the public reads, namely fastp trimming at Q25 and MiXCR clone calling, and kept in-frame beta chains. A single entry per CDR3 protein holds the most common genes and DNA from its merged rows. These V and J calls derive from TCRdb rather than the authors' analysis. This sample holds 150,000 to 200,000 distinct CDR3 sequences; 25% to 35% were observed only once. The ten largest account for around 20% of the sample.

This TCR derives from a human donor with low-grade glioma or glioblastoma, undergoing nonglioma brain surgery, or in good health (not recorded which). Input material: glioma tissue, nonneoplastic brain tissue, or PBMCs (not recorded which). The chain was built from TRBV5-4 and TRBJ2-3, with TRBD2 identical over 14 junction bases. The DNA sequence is TGTGCCAGCAGCAAGAAGACTAGCGGGAGGGCGACAGATACGCAGTATTTT. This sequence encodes CASSKKTSGRATDTQYF.